Shown below are 20 T cell receptor beta chains from a single sample sequenced in a study of T cells in localized non-small cell lung cancer. The repertoire was sequenced with immunoSEQ multiplex PCR; TCRdb's copy has only in-frame clones and lacks some. The sample consists of about 11,000 clones, roughly 82% of them appearing once. The source was peripheral blood mononuclear cells, collected before any cancer treatment. All receptors come from a female donor aged 60 or older with stage II lung adenocarcinoma.

This clone was observed once. This same CDR3 is encoded by further DNA sequences in the sample. The chain is built from TRBV7-2 and TRBJ1-3; D not resolved. The germline V gene encodes CDR1 SGHTA and CDR2 FQGNSA. Trimming pared 2 bases from V and 0 bases from J, leaving 5 bases between. The CDR3 is 14 residues long. CDR3 sequence: CASSLQSSGNTIYF. DNA of the CDR3: TGTGCCAGCAGCTTACAGAGCTCTGGAAACACCATATATTTT.

This clone was recorded only once. The chain has TRBV5-4 and TRBJ1-6; D is unresolved. Germline V CDR1 and CDR2: SGHNT, YYREEE (reference sequence). V gave up 4 bases and J gave up 4 bases, with 12 bases separating them. This CDR3 contains 15 residues. This chain's CDR3 is CASSLGPPYNSPLHF. In DNA form, the CDR3 reads TGTGCCAGCAGCCTTGGGCCGCCTTATAATTCACCCCTCCACTTT.

This rearrangement joins TRBV7-3 to TRBJ2-5; the match to TRBD2 covers 10 bases. The CDR3 sequence is 18 residues long. CDR1 SGHTA and CDR2 FQGTGA come from the germline V gene. The trim removed 5 bases at V and 4 bases at J, leaving 16 bases unmatched. CDR3 nucleotide sequence: TGTGCCAGCAGCCCCGCCCCAGGCACTAGCGGGATTAGAGAGACCCAGTACTTC. This codes for CASSPAPGTSGIRETQYF.

About this clone: Other DNA sequences in the same sample also yield this CDR3. V and J are TRBV2 and TRBJ2-5, with D perhaps matching TRBD1 or TRBD2 (6 bases each). CDR1 and CDR2 from the germline V gene are SNHLY and FYNNEI. V lost 7 bases and J lost 5, with 20 bases in between. The CDR3 is 15 amino acids. The CDR3, as DNA: TGTGCCAGCACCCTCGAGGGGGGACACGGGGAGACCCAGTACTTC. This sequence encodes CASTLEGGHGETQYF.

This clone appeared a few times. The genes are TRBV7-9 and TRBJ2-1; TRBD2 might be the D (5 bases). Trimming shortened V by 2 bases and J by 10 bases, and 15 bases separated the two germline ends. Germline V CDR1 and CDR2: SEHNR, FQNEAQ (reference sequence). The CDR3 has 14 amino acids. The CDR3 sequence is CASSLNPTSLEQFF. The CDR3 bases are TGTGCCAGCAGCTTAAATCCCACTAGTTTAGAGCAGTTCTTC.

The CDR3 protein is CASSPPQGRTEAFF. For the CDR3, the DNA is TGTGCCAGCAGCCCCCCACAGGGTCGGACTGAAGCTTTCTTT. The V and J genes are TRBV6-5 and TRBJ1-1, with D tentatively TRBD1 (6 bases). This CDR3 region has 14 residues. Per germline, CDR1 MNHEY and CDR2 SVGAGI. Trimming pared 6 bases from V and 5 bases from J, leaving 16 bases between.

This rearrangement joins TRBV4-1 to TRBJ1-5; D is ambiguous. This CDR3 is 14 amino acids long. V dropped 0 bases and J dropped 9 bases, with 12 bases sitting between them. Germline lookup yields CDR1 MGHRA and CDR2 YSYEKL. Here the CDR3 DNA reads TGCGCCAGCAGCCAAGATCCAACCTATCCGCCCCAGCATTTT. Translated: CASSQDPTYPPQHF.

This chain links TRBV7-2 with TRBJ2-7, with no clear D. CDR3 length: 12 amino acids. Between the trimmed V and J ends, which lost 10 bases and 1 base, there was a span of 11 bases. Germline CDR1 is SGHTA and CDR2 is FQGNSA. The CDR3 reads CATGRWSYEQYF. For the CDR3, the DNA is TGTGCCACCGGTCGTTGGTCCTACGAGCAGTACTTC. The whole variable domain, filled in from reference TRBV7-2 and TRBJ2-7, reads GAGVSQSPSNKVTEKGKDVELRCDPISGHTALYWYRQSLGQGLEFLIYFQGNSAPDKSGLPSDRFSAERTGGSVSTLTIQRTQQEDSAVYLCATGRWSYEQYFGPGTRLTVT.

The chain is built from TRBV5-4 and TRBJ2-1; 12 nucleotides agree with TRBD2. This CDR3 is 17 amino acids long. V lost 2 bases, J lost 0 bases, and 3 bases stayed unmatched. From germline, CDR1 is SGHNT and CDR2 YYREEE (reference sequence). The CDR3 loop is CASSLGTSGRSYNEQFF. The CDR3 DNA reads TGTGCCAGCAGCTTAGGGACTAGCGGGCGCTCCTACAATGAGCAGTTCTTC.

The V and J genes are TRBV28 and TRBJ1-1; 7 positions agree with TRBD1. V was clipped by 10 bases and J by 1 base; unmatched bases: 3. The CDR3 covers 12 residues. From germline, CDR1 is MDHEN and CDR2 SYDVKM. The CDR3 DNA reads as TGTGCCATACGGACAGGGAACACTGAAGCTTTCTTT. This gives the protein CAIRTGNTEAFF.

This clone showed up just once. DNA of the CDR3: TGTGCCAGCAGTCCACGAGGGGGGAGTGAAAAACTGTTTTTT. Amino acids: CASSPRGGSEKLFF. The chain links TRBV6-5 to TRBJ1-4; D perhaps matches TRBD1 (6 bases). The CDR3 consists of 14 residues. V shed 5 bases and J shed 7 bases, with 14 bases lying between them. CDR1 and CDR2 from the germline V gene are MNHEY and SVGAGI.

This sequence joins TRBV10-3 and TRBJ1-2; the match to TRBD1 covers 11 bases. V lost 3 bases and J lost 6; bases outside the gene matches: 6. The CDR3 is 15 residues long. Per the germline V gene, CDR1 is ENHRY and CDR2 is SYGVKD. The CDR3 DNA reads as TGTGCCATCAGTGACCCGGGACAGGGGGGCGATGGCTACACCTTC. It codes for CAISDPGQGGDGYTF.

Only a few counts were recorded for this clone. V is TRBV5-1 and J is TRBJ2-3, with TRBD2 identical over 7 bases. The CDR3 loop spans 15 amino acids. With V trimmed by 2 bases and J by 0 bases, 3 bases remained unmatched. CDR1 and CDR2 (germline): SGHRS, YFSETQ. In nucleotides, the CDR3 is TGCGCCAGCAGCTTAATGACTAGCAGCACAGATACGCAGTATTTT. Protein sequence: CASSLMTSSTDTQYF.

The gene calls are TRBV7-2 and TRBJ1-1, with D uncertain. The germline V and J ends were trimmed by 6 bases and 0 bases, with 11 bases remaining between them. The CDR3 loop spans 14 amino acids. Germline CDR1 SGHTA, CDR2 FQGNSA. The CDR3 is CASRARSMNTEAFF. The CDR3 DNA sequence: TGTGCCAGCAGAGCCCGGAGCATGAACACTGAAGCTTTCTTT.

The chain joins TRBV19 to TRBJ2-5, with TRBD2 matching 13 bases. The germline V gene has CDR1 LNHDA and CDR2 SQIVND (reference sequence). The CDR3 extends over 16 amino acids. Trimming took 3 bases from V and 2 from J; bases not matched to a gene: 3. In DNA form, the CDR3 reads TGTGCCAGTAGTATTCCGGGACTAGCGGGGCAAGAGACCCAGTACTTC. It codes for CASSIPGLAGQETQYF.

This clone was seen once. J is TRBJ1-2 and V is TRBV28; 7 bases are shared with TRBD1. The CDR3 spans 15 residues. In germline, CDR1 is MDHEN, CDR2 SYDVKM. V shed 4 bases, J shed 4 bases, and the junction held 9 bases outside the gene matches. CDR3 nucleotide sequence: TGTGCCAGCAGTTACGGAGACAGGGCGTTCTATGGCTACACCTTC. Translation: CASSYGDRAFYGYTF.

The chain links TRBV28 to TRBJ2-7, with 8 bases identical to TRBD1. Per the germline V gene, CDR1 is MDHEN and CDR2 is SYDVKM. The CDR3 runs to 15 residues. V lost 5 bases to trimming and J lost 2 bases; unmatched junction nucleotides: 8. The CDR3 loop is CASSPGQGLTYEQYF. The CDR3 DNA is TGTGCCAGCAGTCCCGGACAGGGCCTCACCTACGAGCAGTACTTC.

This chain links TRBV11-3 with TRBJ2-2, with D perhaps matching TRBD1 or TRBD2 (5 bases each). Between the trimmed V and J ends, which lost 5 bases and 9 bases, there was a span of 19 bases. Per germline, CDR1 SGHNT and CDR2 YENEEA. The CDR3 has 15 residues. The CDR3 nucleotides read TGTGCCAGCAGCCCCGGGACCATATTAGACCGGGAGCTGTTTTTT. Protein sequence: CASSPGTILDRELFF.

Points on this clone: This sample also contains other DNA sequences that code for the same CDR3. This chain uses TRBV21-1 with TRBJ2-7; the DNA was not used to check the table's D call, TRBD2. TRBV21-1 is annotated as a pseudogene. The CDR3 is 15 amino acids. CDR3 protein: CASIPPLPPASEQYF. The CDR3 DNA reads TGTGCCAGTATTCCTCCCCTACCTCCCGCGAGCGAACAGTACTTC.

J is TRBJ1-2 and V is TRBV5-5; unclear D gene. The CDR3 has 12 amino acids. Germline V gives CDR1 SGHKS, CDR2 YYEKEE (reference sequence). Trimming stripped 6 bases from V and 0 bases from J, with 6 bases between. The CDR3: CASKATNYGYTF. CDR3 DNA sequence: TGTGCCAGCAAGGCGACTAACTATGGCTACACCTTC.